This T cell receptor beta chain was sequenced during a study of blood T cell repertoires in COVID-19. Across the study: Donors in the United States, Italy and Spain gave samples during acute or convalescent COVID-19. The analysed material was cDNA or gDNA that came from T cells, B-cell-depleted T cells, or PBMCs.

The J segment lost 1 base and the V segment lost 3 bases, leaving 9 bases of the junction unmatched. CDR1 and CDR2 from the germline V gene are SEHNR and FQNEAQ (reference sequence). The CDR3 runs 17 residues. Participants were aged about 18 to 100 years, lived in 24 US areas, and enrolled virtually. Cohorts were based on clinical histories the participants reported. Sequenced by immunoSEQ multiplex PCR; TCRdb stores in-frame clones only, minus some. The table records about 280,000 clones, around 90% of them present only once. The sequence derives from a woman under 30 with acute COVID-19. The chain uses TRBV7-9 and TRBJ1-1; 9 positions match TRBD1. The sequenced sample consisted of PBMCs or T cells enriched from blood (not recorded which). CDR3 in amino acids: CASSLRTGVNGNTEAFF. The DNA for the CDR3 is TGTGCCAGCAGCTTGAGGACAGGGGTAAATGGGAACACTGAAGCTTTCTTT.